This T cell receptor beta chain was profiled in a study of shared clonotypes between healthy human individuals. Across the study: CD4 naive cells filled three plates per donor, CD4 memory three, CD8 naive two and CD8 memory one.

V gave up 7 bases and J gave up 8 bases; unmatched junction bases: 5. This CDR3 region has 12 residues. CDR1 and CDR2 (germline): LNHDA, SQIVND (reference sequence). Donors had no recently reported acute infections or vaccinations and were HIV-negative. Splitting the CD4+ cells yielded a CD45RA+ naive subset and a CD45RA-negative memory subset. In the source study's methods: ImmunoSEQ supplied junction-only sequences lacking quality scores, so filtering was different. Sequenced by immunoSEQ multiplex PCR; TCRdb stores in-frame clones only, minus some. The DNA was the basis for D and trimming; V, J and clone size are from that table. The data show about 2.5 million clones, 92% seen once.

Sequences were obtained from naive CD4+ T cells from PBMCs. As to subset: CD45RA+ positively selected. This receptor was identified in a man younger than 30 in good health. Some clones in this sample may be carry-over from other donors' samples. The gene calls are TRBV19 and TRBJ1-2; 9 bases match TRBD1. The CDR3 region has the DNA TGTGCCAGTAAGGGACAGGGAGGCGGCTACACCTTC. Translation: CASKGQGGGYTF.